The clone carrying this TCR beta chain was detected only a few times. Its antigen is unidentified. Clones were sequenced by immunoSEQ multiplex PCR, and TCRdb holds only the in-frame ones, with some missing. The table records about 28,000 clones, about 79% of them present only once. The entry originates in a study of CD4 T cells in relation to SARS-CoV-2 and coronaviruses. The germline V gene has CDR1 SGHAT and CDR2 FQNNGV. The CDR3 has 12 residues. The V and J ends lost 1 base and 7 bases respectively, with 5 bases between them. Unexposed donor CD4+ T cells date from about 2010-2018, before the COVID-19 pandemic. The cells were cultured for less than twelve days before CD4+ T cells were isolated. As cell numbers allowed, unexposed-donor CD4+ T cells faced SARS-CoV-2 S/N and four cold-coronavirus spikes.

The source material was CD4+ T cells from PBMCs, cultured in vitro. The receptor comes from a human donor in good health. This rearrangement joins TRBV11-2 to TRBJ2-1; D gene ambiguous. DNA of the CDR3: TGTGCCAGCAGCTTAGTAGGGAATGAGCAGTTCTTC. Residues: CASSLVGNEQFF.